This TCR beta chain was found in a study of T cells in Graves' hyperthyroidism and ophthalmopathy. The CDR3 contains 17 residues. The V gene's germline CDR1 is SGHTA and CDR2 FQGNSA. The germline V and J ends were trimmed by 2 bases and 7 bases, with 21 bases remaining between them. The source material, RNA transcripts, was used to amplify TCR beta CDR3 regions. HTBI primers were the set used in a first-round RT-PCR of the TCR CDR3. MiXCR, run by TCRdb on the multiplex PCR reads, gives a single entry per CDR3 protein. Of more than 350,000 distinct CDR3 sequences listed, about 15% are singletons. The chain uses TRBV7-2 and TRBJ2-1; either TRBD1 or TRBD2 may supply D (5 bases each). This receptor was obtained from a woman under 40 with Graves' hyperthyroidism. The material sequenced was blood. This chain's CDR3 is CASSLSFSRGPGNEQFF. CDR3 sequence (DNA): TGTGCCAGCAGCTTATCCTTCTCCCGGGGCCCGGGAAATGAGCAGTTCTTC.